These 17 T cell receptor beta chains were all obtained from the same sample, sequenced in a study of shared clonotypes between healthy human individuals. Method: immunoSEQ multiplex PCR; TCRdb's copy keeps in-frame clones and lacks some. The sample shows about 2 million clones, 85% to 95% of them seen only once. The sample consisted of naive CD4+ T cells sorted from blood. Subset of the sample: CD45RA+ positively selected. The receptor source for this set is a man between 18 and 29 years old in good health.

This clone was observed once. V and J are TRBV4-1 and TRBJ2-7; the D gene is possibly TRBD1 (6 bases). Trimming pared 0 bases from V and 2 bases from J, leaving 17 bases between. CDR1 and CDR2 from the germline V gene are MGHRA and YSYEKL. This CDR3 has 17 amino acids. As DNA, the CDR3 is TGCGCCAGCAGCCAAGAGAGGGGGAGCTCAGCTCCCTACGAGCAGTACTTC. Protein product: CASSQERGSSAPYEQYF.

V usage is TRBV28 and J usage is TRBJ1-4; 8 bases are shared with TRBD1. The CDR3 has 14 amino acids. V dropped 7 bases and J dropped 7; count of bases not matched to a gene: 8. The V gene's germline CDR1 is MDHEN and CDR2 SYDVKM. This CDR3 is CASTGTGFSEKLFF. In DNA, the CDR3 is TGTGCCAGCACCGGGACAGGCTTTTCTGAAAAACTGTTTTTT.

The chain uses TRBV6-1 and TRBJ1-2, with TRBD1 matching over 8 bases. The length of the CDR3 is 13 residues. The V segment lost 7 bases and the J segment 6 bases; nucleotides outside the gene matches: 7. Germline V CDR1 and CDR2: MNHNS, SASEGT. CDR3 DNA: TGTGCCAGCAATGACAGGGGAGGGGATGGCTACACCTTC. This sequence encodes CASNDRGGDGYTF.

V gene TRBV6-1 combines with J gene TRBJ2-7; 9 bases align to TRBD1. The V gene end was trimmed by 4 bases and the J gene end by 2 bases; junction bases not matched to a gene: 3. Germline lookup yields CDR1 MNHNS and CDR2 SASEGT. The CDR3 consists of 14 residues. The CDR3: CASSGGQGTYEQYF. The DNA of the CDR3 is TGTGCCAGCAGTGGGGGACAGGGCACCTACGAGCAGTACTTC.

The V and J genes are TRBV28 and TRBJ2-7; D assignment may be TRBD1 or TRBD2 (6 bases each). Between the trimmed V and J ends, which lost 6 bases and 3 bases, there was a span of 18 bases. The germline CDR1 and CDR2 sequences are MDHEN and SYDVKM. The CDR3 spans 15 residues. The CDR3 DNA reads as TGTGCCAGCAGCTATACAGGGATGGGAGGCTACGAGCAGTACTTC. This translates into CASSYTGMGGYEQYF.

CDR3 sequence (DNA): TGCAGCGTTGAAGGGGGCTCCAAAAACATTCAGTACTTC. Its translation is CSVEGGSKNIQYF. The rearrangement links TRBV29-1 to TRBJ2-4; TRBD1 is a possible D gene (5 bases). Trimming removed 1 base at V and 2 bases at J, with 6 bases between. The CDR3 covers 13 residues. Germline CDR1 is SQVTM and CDR2 is ANQGSEA.

This clone has just one count. This chain joins TRBV5-1 and TRBJ2-5; 13 nucleotides line up with TRBD2. V was clipped by 4 bases and J by 5 bases; unmatched bases: 11. This CDR3 region has 17 residues. From germline, CDR1 is SGHRS and CDR2 YFSETQ. The CDR3 sequence: CASSLHGTSGVWETQYF. In nucleotides, the CDR3 is TGCGCCAGCAGCCTTCATGGGACTAGCGGGGTGTGGGAGACCCAGTACTTC.

On this clone: The sample has other DNA sequences that encode this CDR3 too. The chain uses TRBV9 and TRBJ2-3; perhaps TRBD1 as D (6 bases). Between the trimmed V and J ends, which lost 2 bases and 0 bases, there was a span of 10 bases. The CDR3 loop spans 15 amino acids. Per germline, CDR1 SGDLS and CDR2 YYNGEE. CDR3: CASSVGTSSTDTQYF. The CDR3 region has the DNA TGTGCCAGCAGCGTCGGGACAAGTAGCACAGATACGCAGTATTTT.

This chain links TRBV18 with TRBJ1-2, with 8 bases that match TRBD1. The J segment lost 6 bases and the V segment lost 4 bases, leaving 1 base of the junction unmatched. CDR1 is KGHSH and CDR2 is LQKENI in the germline V gene. This CDR3 is built from 12 residues. The chain's CDR3 is CASSQDRDGYTF. For the CDR3, the DNA is TGTGCCAGCTCACAGGACAGGGATGGCTACACCTTC.

The gene calls are TRBV7-2 and TRBJ2-3; 8 positions match TRBD1. This CDR3 comprises 18 residues. Germline values: CDR1 SGHTA, CDR2 FQGNSA. V shed 1 base, J shed 4 bases, and the junction held 13 bases outside the gene matches. CDR3 in amino acids: CASSLVLGVTGDADTQYF. DNA of the CDR3: TGTGCCAGCAGCTTAGTTCTAGGTGTGACAGGGGACGCAGATACGCAGTATTTT.

This clone was seen just once. The genes are TRBV2 and TRBJ1-3, with D unresolved. V was pared by 11 bases and J by 0 bases, with 11 bases between. Per germline, CDR1 SNHLY and CDR2 FYNNEI. The CDR3 has 13 amino acids. The CDR3 DNA follows: TGTGCCGGTCGGCGGAGCTCTGGAAACACCATATATTTT. Its protein product is CAGRRSSGNTIYF.

This clone was seen only once. This chain joins TRBV7-2 and TRBJ2-1; TRBD2 aligns across 8 bases. The length of the CDR3 is 15 residues. The J segment lost 7 bases and the V segment lost 4 bases, leaving 9 bases of the junction unmatched. Germline V gene data show CDR1 as SGHTA and CDR2 as FQGNSA. The CDR3 is CASSSTAGEWNEQFF. The CDR3 coding sequence is TGTGCCAGCAGCTCTACAGCGGGAGAGTGGAATGAGCAGTTCTTC.

The rearrangement joins TRBV27 to TRBJ2-1, with TRBD2 matching over 12 bases. The CDR3 consists of 13 residues. Germline loops: CDR1 MNHEY, CDR2 SMNVEV (reference sequence). Trimming at V came to 8 bases and at J to 15 bases, leaving 11 bases not matched to a gene. The CDR3 DNA is TGTGCCAGCGTACTGACTAGCGGGGGCCTTATGTTCTTC. Amino acid sequence: CASVLTSGGLMFF.

The genes are TRBV6-5 and TRBJ2-3, with TRBD2 matching over 7 bases. Germline CDR1 MNHEY, CDR2 SVGAGI. J gave up 9 bases and V 2 bases, and 2 bases lay outside the gene matches. CDR3 length equals 12 residues. Here the CDR3 DNA reads TGTGCCAGCAGTTACGGGGGGGGGACGCAGTATTTT. It translates to CASSYGGGTQYF.

This chain connects TRBV19 to TRBJ1-3; TRBD1 matches at 8 bases. V lost 4 bases, J lost 6 bases, and 5 bases stayed unmatched. The CDR3 is 14 amino acids. Germline CDR1 is LNHDA and CDR2 is SQIVND (reference sequence). This CDR3 reads CASSKQGAENTIYF. CDR3 in DNA: TGTGCCAGTAGTAAGCAGGGGGCTGAAAACACCATATATTTT.

The chain employs TRBV30 and TRBJ1-5, with D possibly matching TRBD1 (6 bases). V shed 1 base and J shed 4 bases, with 17 bases lying between them. CDR1 and CDR2 (germline): GTSNPN, SVGIG (reference sequence). This CDR3 is 16 amino acids long. This CDR3 is CAWSGPGAKANQPQHF. The CDR3 DNA is TGTGCCTGGAGTGGGCCGGGGGCGAAGGCTAATCAGCCCCAGCATTTT.

V is TRBV5-8 and J is TRBJ2-1; D gene unclear. The CDR3 is 16 amino acids. Trimming took 1 base from V and 5 from J, leaving 16 bases between them. Germline V gene sequence: CDR1 SGHTS, CDR2 YDEGEE. The CDR3 region has the DNA TGTGCCAGCAGCTTGTGGCCGTCCCCGAACAACAATGAGCAGTTCTTC. Translating it yields CASSLWPSPNNNEQFF.